One and the same sample provided the 23 T cell receptor beta chains below, sequenced in a study of blood T cell repertoires in acute mononucleosis. TCRdb's copy holds only in-frame clones and misses some; the assay was immunoSEQ multiplex PCR. The sample holds fewer than 2,000 clones, about 19% seen once. Noted time point: convalescence about 6 months (5-8 months) after acute presentation (visit 7). The material was EBV YVL epitope tetramer+ CD8+ T cells sorted from PBMCs, obtained during convalescence from infectious mononucleosis. Specified subset: CD8 T cells binding a tetramer with EBV BRLF1 109-117 peptide (YVL-BR). All receptors come from a woman between 18 and 30 years old with infectious mononucleosis caused by EBV.

Within the sample, this clone is large. The chain combines TRBV10-3 with TRBJ2-4; TRBD1 matches 9 bases. The length of the CDR3 is 16 residues. Trimming took 6 bases from V and 5 from J; bases not matched to a gene: 11. In germline, CDR1 is ENHRY, CDR2 SYGVKD. CDR3 sequence reads: CAISTGTGIRENIQYF. The CDR3, as DNA: TGTGCCATCAGCACCGGGACAGGGATCCGCGAAAACATTCAGTACTTC.

As to this clone: A far larger clone is only one base removed, so a read error is likely. Other nucleotide sequences from this sample produce the same CDR3. The chain couples TRBV5-1 to TRBJ2-7, with a weak D call TRBD1 (6 bases). The CDR3 sequence is 15 residues long. Germline V gene data show CDR1 as SGHRS and CDR2 as YFSETQ. Trimming cost V 4 bases and J 4 bases, with 18 bases left between them. The CDR3 loop is CASSQEGQLSYEQYF. CDR3 nucleotide sequence: TGCGCCAGCAGCCAGGAAGGACAGCTCTCGTACGAGCAGTACTTC.

Only a few counts were recorded for this clone. A read error likely explains this, since a far larger clone differs by one base. The chain joins TRBV5-6 to TRBJ2-7, with D possibly TRBD1 on 7 matching bases. There are 15 residues in the CDR3. Germline lookup yields CDR1 SGHDT and CDR2 YYEEEE. V lost 4 bases to trimming and J lost 1 base, with 15 bases between them. CDR3 bases: TGTGCCAGCAGCGACAGGGACTCTCGGTCCTACGAGCAGTACTTC. Protein product: CASSDRDSRSYEQYF.

The V and J genes are TRBV14 and TRBJ2-1, with D possibly being TRBD2 (7 bases). The CDR3 loop spans 17 amino acids. Germline-derived CDR1 and CDR2 are SGHDN and FVKESK. Between the trimmed V and J ends, which lost 6 bases and 1 base, there was a span of 19 bases. The CDR3 coding sequence is TGTGCCAGCAGTCCCCTCACGGGGGGCGAATCCTACAATGAGCAGTTCTTC. Residues: CASSPLTGGESYNEQFF.

The V call is TRBV11-2, the J call TRBJ2-1, with 8 bases that match TRBD1. V dropped 5 bases and J dropped 6; count of bases not matched to a gene: 9. Germline values: CDR1 SGHAT, CDR2 FQNNGV. The CDR3 covers 15 residues. This chain's CDR3 is CASSQTPTGVNEQFF. The CDR3 bases are TGTGCCAGCAGCCAAACCCCGACAGGGGTCAATGAGCAGTTCTTC.

Worth noting for this clone: Only one base separates this from a far larger clonotype, so it likely reflects a read error. The chain couples TRBV14 to TRBJ2-5; a possible D gene is TRBD2 (5 bases). The end of the DNA aligns better with TRBJ2-7, so the J call may be wrong. Germline values: CDR1 SGHDN, CDR2 FVKESK. The CDR3 totals 13 residues. The CDR3 protein is CASSYDEGYEQYF. CDR3 sequence (DNA): TGTGCCAGCAGTTACGACGAGGGCTACGAGCAGTACTTC.

The J gene is TRBJ2-6, the V gene TRBV27; maybe TRBD1 (6 bases). The V end was cut by 2 bases, the J end by 3 bases, with 8 bases between. The germline V gene has CDR1 MNHEY and CDR2 SMNVEV (reference sequence). The CDR3 is made up of 15 amino acids. The CDR3 spells CASSLRGGGANVLTF. The DNA for the CDR3 is TGTGCCAGCAGTTTAAGAGGGGGTGGGGCCAACGTCCTGACTTTC.

This clone was counted between two and nine times. A far larger clone is off by one base, so a read error is likely. The chain carries TRBV11-3 and TRBJ2-5; 12 bases are shared with TRBD2. This CDR3 has 16 amino acids. CDR1 and CDR2 from the germline V gene are SGHNT and YENEEA. V was pared by 3 bases and J by 7 bases, with 9 bases of the junction left unmatched. The CDR3 DNA is TGTGCCAGCAGCTTGGCTAGCGGGGGGGCCGCGGGGACCCAGTACTTC. It encodes CASSLASGGAAGTQYF.

For this clone: This sequence is one base from a far larger clone and is likely a read error. The chain employs TRBV29-1 and TRBJ2-7; D uncertain. The V gene lost 4 bases and the J gene lost 7 bases, with 17 bases spanning the gap. The CDR3 runs to 13 residues. Germline CDR1 is SQVTM and CDR2 is ANQGSEA. The chain's CDR3 is CSVVAGANNEQYF. CDR3 coding DNA: TGCAGCGTTGTGGCAGGCGCAAACAATGAGCAGTACTTC.

In its sample, this clone was seen a few times. A far larger clone is one base from this, pointing to a likely read error. At the DNA level, this CDR3 is encoded by other sequences in the same sample as well. The rearrangement uses TRBV29-1 and TRBJ2-6; D possibly uses TRBD1 or TRBD2 (6 bases each). The ends were cut back, 4 bases at V and 1 base at J, with 14 bases in the middle. This CDR3 contains 16 residues. The germline CDR1 and CDR2 sequences are SQVTM and ANQGSEA. The CDR3 nucleotides are TGCAGCGTTGGTGTAAGGGGGGAATCTGGGGCCAACGTCCTGACTTTC. Residues: CSVGVRGESGANVLTF.

This clone was detected many times. At one of its ends the junction is not consistent with the germline gene, which may arise from a read error. The sample contains more than one DNA sequence encoding this CDR3. This chain uses TRBV5-4 with TRBJ2-7; D is possibly TRBD1 (6 bases). In germline, CDR1 is SGHNT, CDR2 YYREEE (reference sequence). This CDR3 is built from 15 residues. CDR3 sequence reads: CASSQEGQLSYEQYF. Written as DNA, the CDR3 is TGCGCCAGCAGCCAAGAAGGACAGCTCTCGTACGAGCAGTACTTC.

There are a few counts of this clone. The V call is TRBV6-4, the J call TRBJ2-7; possible D gene TRBD1, 6 bases. The CDR3 covers 15 residues. V was clipped by 5 bases and J by 6 bases, with 20 bases between them. The germline gives CDR1 MRHNA, CDR2 SNTAGT. The DNA of the CDR3 is TGTGCCAGCAGTTCCGAAGGGGGAATTGCCCGCGAGCAGTACTTC. Translated, it gives CASSSEGGIAREQYF.

This clone was observed at least ten times. The gene calls are TRBV11-2 and TRBJ2-7; the match to TRBD2 covers 7 bases. The J segment lost 0 bases and the V segment lost 4 bases, leaving 0 bases of the junction unmatched. Per germline, CDR1 SGHAT and CDR2 FQNNGV. The CDR3 contains 13 residues. The CDR3 bases are TGTGCCAGCAGCTGGACTAGCTCCTACGAGCAGTACTTC. This translates into CASSWTSSYEQYF.

V is TRBV25-1 and J is TRBJ2-7, with no clear D. Germline V gene lookup returns CDR1 MGHDK and CDR2 SYGVNS. The CDR3 runs 11 residues. The CDR3 coding sequence is TGTGTTTGCAGTGCGCAAATGGAGCAGTACTTC. Translated: CVCSAQMEQYF.

Remarks on this clone: A single base is all that separates this from a far larger clone, so a read error is likely. This chain links TRBV25-1 with TRBJ1-2; D is uncertain. The CDR3 covers 14 residues. V was trimmed by 1 base and J by 3 bases, leaving 9 bases between them. Per the germline V gene, CDR1 is MGHDK and CDR2 is SYGVNS. The CDR3 DNA reads as TGTGCCAGCAGTGAATTCTTGTATTACTATGGCTACACCTTC. This gives the protein CASSEFLYYYGYTF.

The genes are TRBV14 and TRBJ2-3, with D uncertain. Germline CDR1 SGHDN, CDR2 FVKESK. Trimming cost V 8 bases and J 4 bases, with 19 bases left between them. The CDR3 consists of 15 residues. The CDR3 protein is CASQGWFPRADTQYF. DNA of the CDR3: TGTGCCAGCCAAGGGTGGTTTCCTCGCGCAGATACGCAGTATTTT.

This clone was seen more than once but under ten times. This sequence joins TRBV5-4 and TRBJ1-3, with D unclear. V gave up 4 bases and J gave up 11 bases, with 19 bases separating them. Germline CDR1 is SGHNT and CDR2 is YYREEE (reference sequence). This CDR3 is built from 14 residues. CDR3 residues: CASSPGVTGKSIYF. In DNA form, the CDR3 reads TGTGCCAGCAGCCCGGGCGTCACGGGAAAGTCCATATATTTT.

As concerns this clone: A far more abundant clone sits one base away, making this likely a read error. The chain combines TRBV10-3 with TRBJ2-7; D may be TRBD2 (6 bases). There are 14 residues in the CDR3. Germline lookup yields CDR1 ENHRY and CDR2 SYGVKD. The CDR3 sequence is CAICETGVLHEQYF. The CDR3 nucleotides are TGTGCCATCTGTGAGACGGGAGTCCTCCACGAGCAGTACTTC.

The V gene is TRBV2, the J gene TRBJ2-7, with D possibly being TRBD1 or TRBD2 (7 bases each). Germline lookup yields CDR1 SNHLY and CDR2 FYNNEI. V gave up 10 bases and J gave up 2 bases, with 18 bases separating them. CDR3 length equals 14 residues. This chain's CDR3 is CAIRGGRTTYEQYF. Here the CDR3 DNA reads TGTGCCATCAGGGGGGGACGGACGACCTACGAGCAGTACTTC.

Notes on this clone: Since a far larger clone is one base different, this is likely a read error. The same CDR3 arises from other DNA sequences in this sample as well. CDR3 amino acids: CASSFRDRVEKQFF. The CDR3 DNA follows: TGTGCCAGCAGCTTCCGTGACAGGGTAGAAAAGCAGTTCTTC. The chain links TRBV21-1 to TRBJ2-1; no DNA check was done on the table's D call, TRBD1. TRBV21-1 is annotated as a pseudogene. This CDR3 has 14 amino acids.

This clone was recorded at least ten times. This sequence is one base from a far larger clone and is likely a read error. At the DNA level, this CDR3 is encoded by other sequences in the same sample as well. The rearrangement joins TRBV29-1 to TRBJ2-1, with D unclear. The CDR3 contains 13 residues. V gave up 5 bases and J gave up 4 bases, with 12 bases separating them. The V gene's germline CDR1 is SQVTM and CDR2 ANQGSEA. CDR3 region: CSVWQALYNEQFF. DNA of the CDR3: TGCAGCGTTTGGCAGGCCCTTTACAATGAGCAGTTCTTC.

At least ten counts were recorded for this clone. This is likely an artifact of a read error, given a far larger clone one base away. The chain employs TRBV29-1 and TRBJ2-7; D is unclear. Germline V gives CDR1 SQVTM, CDR2 ANQGSEA. The CDR3 is 13 residues long. V lost 4 bases to trimming and J lost 7 bases, with 17 bases between them. The CDR3, as DNA: TGCAGCGTTGGGCAGGCCCTTTACAATGAGCAGTACTTC. Translating it yields CSVGQALYNEQYF.

V and J are TRBV27 and TRBJ2-1; D ambiguous. CDR1 and CDR2 from the germline V gene are MNHEY and SMNVEV (reference sequence). The V gene lost 8 bases and the J gene lost 4 bases, with 9 bases spanning the gap. The CDR3 spans 12 residues. The CDR3 here is CASWSVYNEQFF. Written as DNA, the CDR3 is TGTGCCAGCTGGAGTGTATACAATGAGCAGTTCTTC.